The sequence of this T cell receptor beta chain was determined in a study of PD-1 blockade in classical Hodgkin lymphoma. Time point noted: newly diagnosed, previously untreated cHL patient sample. CD4+ T cells were purified from thawed PBMCs by magnetic negative selection. Investigators turned to newly diagnosed, untreated classical Hodgkin lymphoma PBMCs for comparison. This CDR3 has 13 amino acids. The V end lost 5 bases, the J end lost 2 bases, and 7 bases lay between the germline ends. Germline lookup yields CDR1 MGHDK and CDR2 SYGVNS. The repertoire was sequenced with immunoSEQ multiplex PCR; TCRdb's copy has only in-frame clones and lacks some. The sample contains about 22,000 clones, about 88% of which appear only once.

The gene calls are TRBV25-1 and TRBJ1-5, with D possibly matching TRBD1 (5 bases). Specimen: CD4+ T cells from blood. The TCR comes from a human donor with classical Hodgkin lymphoma. Here the CDR3 reads CASSPTGNQPQHF. Written as DNA, the CDR3 is TGTGCCAGCAGTCCGACAGGCAATCAGCCCCAGCATTTT.